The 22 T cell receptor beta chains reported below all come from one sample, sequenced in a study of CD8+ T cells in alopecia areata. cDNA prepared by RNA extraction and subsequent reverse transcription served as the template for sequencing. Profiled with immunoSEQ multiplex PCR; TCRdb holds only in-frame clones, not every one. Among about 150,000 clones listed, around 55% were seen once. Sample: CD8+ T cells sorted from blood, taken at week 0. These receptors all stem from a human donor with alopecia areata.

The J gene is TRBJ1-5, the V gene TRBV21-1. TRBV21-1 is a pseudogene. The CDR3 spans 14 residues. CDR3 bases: TGTGCCAGCAAGGTTTACATTTCAAATCAGCCCCAGCATTTT. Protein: CASKVYISNQPQHF.

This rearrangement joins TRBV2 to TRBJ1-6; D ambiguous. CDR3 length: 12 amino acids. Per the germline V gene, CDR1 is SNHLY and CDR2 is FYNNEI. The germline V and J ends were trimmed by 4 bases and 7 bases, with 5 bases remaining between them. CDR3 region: CASSGGNSPLHF. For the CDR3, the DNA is TGTGCCAGCAGTGGAGGAAATTCACCCCTCCACTTT. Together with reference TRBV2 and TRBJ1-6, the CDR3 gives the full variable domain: EPEVTQTPSHQVTQMGQEVILRCVPISNHLYFYWYRQILGQKVEFLVSFYNNEISEKSEIFDDQFSVERPDGSNFTLKIRSTKLEDSAMYFCASSGGNSPLHFGNGTRLTVT.

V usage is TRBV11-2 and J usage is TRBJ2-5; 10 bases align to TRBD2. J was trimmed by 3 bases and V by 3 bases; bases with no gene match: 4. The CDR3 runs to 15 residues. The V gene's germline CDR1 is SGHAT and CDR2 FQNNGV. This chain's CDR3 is CASSFSGGPEETQYF. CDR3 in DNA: TGTGCCAGCAGCTTTAGCGGGGGGCCGGAAGAGACCCAGTACTTC.

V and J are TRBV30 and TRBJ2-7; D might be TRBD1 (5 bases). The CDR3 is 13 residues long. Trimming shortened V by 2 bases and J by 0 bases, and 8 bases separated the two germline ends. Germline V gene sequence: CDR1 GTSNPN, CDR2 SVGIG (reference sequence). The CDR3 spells CAWSPGHSYEQYF. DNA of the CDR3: TGTGCCTGGAGTCCTGGACACTCCTACGAGCAGTACTTC.

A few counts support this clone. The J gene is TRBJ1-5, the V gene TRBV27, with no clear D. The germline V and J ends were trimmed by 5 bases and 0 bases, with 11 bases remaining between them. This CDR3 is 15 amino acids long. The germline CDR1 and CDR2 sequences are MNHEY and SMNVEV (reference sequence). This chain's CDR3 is CASSPDFYSNQPQHF. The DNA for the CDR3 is TGTGCCAGCAGTCCGGACTTTTATAGCAATCAGCCCCAGCATTTT.

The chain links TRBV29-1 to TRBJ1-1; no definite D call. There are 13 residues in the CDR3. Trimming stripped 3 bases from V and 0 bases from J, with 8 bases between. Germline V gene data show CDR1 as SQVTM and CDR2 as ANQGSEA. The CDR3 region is CSVEEGVNTEAFF. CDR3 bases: TGCAGCGTTGAGGAGGGAGTGAACACTGAAGCTTTCTTT.

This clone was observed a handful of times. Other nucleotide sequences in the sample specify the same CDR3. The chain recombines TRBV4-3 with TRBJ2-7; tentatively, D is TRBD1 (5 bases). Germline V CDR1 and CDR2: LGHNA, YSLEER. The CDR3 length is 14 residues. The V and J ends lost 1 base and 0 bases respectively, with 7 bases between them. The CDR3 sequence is CASSQGRGSYEQYF. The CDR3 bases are TGCGCCAGCAGCCAAGGAAGGGGCTCCTACGAGCAGTACTTC.

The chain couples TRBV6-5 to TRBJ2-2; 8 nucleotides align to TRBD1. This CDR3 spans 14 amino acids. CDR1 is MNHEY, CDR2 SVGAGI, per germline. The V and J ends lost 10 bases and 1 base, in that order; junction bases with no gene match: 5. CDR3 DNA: TGTGCCACCACTGGGACAGGGAACACCGGGGAGCTGTTTTTT. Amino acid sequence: CATTGTGNTGELFF.

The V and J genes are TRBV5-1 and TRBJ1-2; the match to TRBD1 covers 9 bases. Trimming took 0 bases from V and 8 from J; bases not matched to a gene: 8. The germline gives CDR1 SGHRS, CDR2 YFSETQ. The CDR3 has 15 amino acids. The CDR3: CASSLEVGTGFGYTF. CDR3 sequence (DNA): TGCGCCAGCAGCTTGGAAGTTGGGACAGGGTTCGGCTACACCTTC.

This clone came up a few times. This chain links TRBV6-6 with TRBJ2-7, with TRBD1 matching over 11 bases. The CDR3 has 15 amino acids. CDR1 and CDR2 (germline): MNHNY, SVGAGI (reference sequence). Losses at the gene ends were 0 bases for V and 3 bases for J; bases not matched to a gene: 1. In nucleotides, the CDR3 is TGTGCCAGCAGTTACTCCGGGACAGGGGGCTACGAGCAGTACTTC. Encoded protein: CASSYSGTGGYEQYF.

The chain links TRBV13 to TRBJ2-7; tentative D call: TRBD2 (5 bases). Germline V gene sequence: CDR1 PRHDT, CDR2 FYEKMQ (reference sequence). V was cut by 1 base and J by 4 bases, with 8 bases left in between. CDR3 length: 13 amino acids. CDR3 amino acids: CASSLAGSYEQYF. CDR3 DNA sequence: TGTGCCAGCAGCTTAGCGGGGTCTTACGAGCAGTACTTC.

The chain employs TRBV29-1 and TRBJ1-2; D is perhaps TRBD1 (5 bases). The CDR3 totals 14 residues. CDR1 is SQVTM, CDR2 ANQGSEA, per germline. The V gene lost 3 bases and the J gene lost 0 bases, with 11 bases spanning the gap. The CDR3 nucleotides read TGCAGCGTTGAGGCGGAAGGGGCTAACTATGGCTACACCTTC. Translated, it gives CSVEAEGANYGYTF. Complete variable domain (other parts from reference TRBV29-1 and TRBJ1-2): SAVISQKPSRDICQRGTSLTIQCQVDSQVTMMFWYRQQPGQSLTLIATANQGSEATYESGFVIDKFPISRPNLTFSTLTVSNMSPEDSSIYLCSVEAEGANYGYTFGSGTRLTVV.

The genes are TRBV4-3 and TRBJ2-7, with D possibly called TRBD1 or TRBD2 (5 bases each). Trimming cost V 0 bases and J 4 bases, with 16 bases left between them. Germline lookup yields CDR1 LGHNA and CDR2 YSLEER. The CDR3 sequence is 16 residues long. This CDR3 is CASSQDRGGLVYEQYF. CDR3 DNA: TGCGCCAGCAGCCAAGATCGGGGCGGGTTGGTTTACGAGCAGTACTTC.

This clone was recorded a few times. CDR3 coding DNA: TGTGCCAGCAGTTTGGCTGGGGCCAACGTCCTGACTTTC. It codes for CASSLAGANVLTF. This sequence joins TRBV27 and TRBJ2-6; D not certain. The germline V gene has CDR1 MNHEY and CDR2 SMNVEV (reference sequence). This CDR3 spans 13 amino acids. V lost 3 bases and J lost 2, with 2 bases in between.

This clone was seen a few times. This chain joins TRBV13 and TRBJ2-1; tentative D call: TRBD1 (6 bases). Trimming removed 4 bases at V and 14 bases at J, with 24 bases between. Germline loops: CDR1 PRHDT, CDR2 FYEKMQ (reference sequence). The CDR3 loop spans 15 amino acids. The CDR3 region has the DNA TGTGCCAGCAGCTCAGAGACAGGCTCGAGGTTGATAGAGTTCTTC. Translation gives CASSSETGSRLIEFF. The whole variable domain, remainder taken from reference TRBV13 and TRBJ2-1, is AAGVIQSPRHLIKEKRETATLKCYPIPRHDTVYWYQQGPGQDPQFLISFYEKMQSDKGSIPDRFSAQQFSDYHSELNMSSLELGDSALYFCASSSETGSRLIEFFGPGTRLTVL.

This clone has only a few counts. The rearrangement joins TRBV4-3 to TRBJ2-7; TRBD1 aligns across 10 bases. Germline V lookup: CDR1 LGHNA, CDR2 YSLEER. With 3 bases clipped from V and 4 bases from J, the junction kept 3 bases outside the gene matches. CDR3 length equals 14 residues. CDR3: CASSQDRGIYEQYF. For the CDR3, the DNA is TGCGCCAGCAGCCAGGACAGGGGGATTTACGAGCAGTACTTC.

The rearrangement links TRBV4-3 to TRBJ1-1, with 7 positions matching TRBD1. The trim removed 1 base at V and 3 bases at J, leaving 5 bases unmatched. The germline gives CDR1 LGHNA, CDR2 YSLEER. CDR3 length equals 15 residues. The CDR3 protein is CASSQGLGQDTEAFF. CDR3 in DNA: TGCGCCAGCAGCCAAGGTCTAGGACAGGACACTGAAGCTTTCTTT.

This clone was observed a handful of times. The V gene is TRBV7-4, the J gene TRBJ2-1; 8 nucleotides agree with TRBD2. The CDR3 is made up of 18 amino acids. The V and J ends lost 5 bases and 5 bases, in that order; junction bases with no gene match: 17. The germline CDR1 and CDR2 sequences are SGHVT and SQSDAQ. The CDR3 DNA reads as TGTGCCAGCAGCCTTAGCGGGACTAGTTCAAAGGTAGACAATGAGCAGTTCTTC. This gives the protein CASSLSGTSSKVDNEQFF. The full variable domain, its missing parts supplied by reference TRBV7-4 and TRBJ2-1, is GAGVSQSPRYKVAKRGRDVALRCDSISGHVTLYWYRQTLGQGSEVLTYSQSDAQRDKSGRPSGRFSAERPERSVSTLKIQRTEQGDSAVYLCASSLSGTSSKVDNEQFFGPGTRLTVL.

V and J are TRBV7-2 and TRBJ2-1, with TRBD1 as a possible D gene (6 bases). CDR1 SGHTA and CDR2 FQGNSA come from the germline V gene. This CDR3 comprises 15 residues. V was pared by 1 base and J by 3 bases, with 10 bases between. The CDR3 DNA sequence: TGTGCCAGCAGCTTAGGGGGGCAGTACTACAATGAGCAGTTCTTC. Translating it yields CASSLGGQYYNEQFF.

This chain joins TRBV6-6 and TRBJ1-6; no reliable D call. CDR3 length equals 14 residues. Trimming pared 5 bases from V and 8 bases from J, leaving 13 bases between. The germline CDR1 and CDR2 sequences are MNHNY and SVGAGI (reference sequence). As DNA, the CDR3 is TGTGCCAGCAGTACACAGCATGGGGATTCACCCCTCCACTTT. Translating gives CASSTQHGDSPLHF.

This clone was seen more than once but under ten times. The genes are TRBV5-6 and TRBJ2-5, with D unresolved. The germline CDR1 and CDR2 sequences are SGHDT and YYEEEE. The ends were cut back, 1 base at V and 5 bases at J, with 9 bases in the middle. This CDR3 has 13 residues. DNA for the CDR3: TGTGCCAGCAGCTTGAGACAACAGGAGACCCAGTACTTC. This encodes CASSLRQQETQYF.

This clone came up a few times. The CDR3 here is CASSETDGPKNIQYF. CDR3 coding DNA: TGTGCCAGCAGCGAAACCGACGGTCCCAAAAACATTCAGTACTTC. V and J are TRBV9 and TRBJ2-4; D not certain. CDR3 size: 15 residues. Germline-derived CDR1 and CDR2 are SGDLS and YYNGEE. V dropped 3 bases and J dropped 2 bases, with 12 bases sitting between them.